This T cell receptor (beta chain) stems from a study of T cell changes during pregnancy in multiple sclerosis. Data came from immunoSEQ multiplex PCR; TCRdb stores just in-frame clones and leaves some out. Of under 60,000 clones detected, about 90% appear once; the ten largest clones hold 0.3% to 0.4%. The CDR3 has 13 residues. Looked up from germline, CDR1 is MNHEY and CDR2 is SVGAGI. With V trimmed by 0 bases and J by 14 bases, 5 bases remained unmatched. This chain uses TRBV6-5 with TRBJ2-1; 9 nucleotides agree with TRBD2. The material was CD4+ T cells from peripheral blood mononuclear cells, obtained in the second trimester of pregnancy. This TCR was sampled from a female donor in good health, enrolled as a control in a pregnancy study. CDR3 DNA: TGTGCCAGCAGTTACTCGACTAGCGGTCCTAAGTTCTTC. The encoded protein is CASSYSTSGPKFF.